A selection of T cell receptor beta chains follows, all from one sample in a study of shared clonotypes between healthy human individuals. TCRdb's copy holds only in-frame clones and misses some; the assay was immunoSEQ multiplex PCR. The table has 450,000 to 600,000 clones, around 80% seen once; the top ten hold 10% to 15%. Sequenced input: PBMCs. These receptors were taken from a middle-aged woman in good health. Some clones in this sample may be carry-over from other donors' samples. CDR3s include the opening cysteine and the closing phenylalanine or tryptophan. The D gene is left open where the match is weak. The listing skips clone size in some rows; elsewhere it reads once, few, many or a size class.

J gene,clone size,V gene,D gene,CDR3 DNA,CDR3 protein
TRBJ1-5,-,TRBV15,-,TGTGCCACCAGCAGAGTGGGGGGGGCTGAACATAGCAATCAGCCCCAGCATTTT,CATSRVGGAEHSNQPQHF
TRBJ2-2,-,TRBV9,TRBD1,TGTGCCACCGGACAGGGGCCTTCCCCCGGGGAGCTGTTTTTT,CATGQGPSPGELFF
TRBJ2-1,-,TRBV5-1,TRBD2,TGCGCCAGCAGCACAGGACTAGCGGGAGGGCCCAGTAGTAATGAGCAGTTCTTC,CASSTGLAGGPSSNEQFF
TRBJ2-1,-,TRBV28,TRBD1,TGTGCCAGCAGTCCGTTTACCTCCGGGACAGCTGAACAGTTCTTC,CASSPFTSGTAEQFF
TRBJ2-5,-,TRBV2,-,TGTGCCACCTACAGGAGTCTAGAGACCCAGTACTTC,CATYRSLETQYF
TRBJ2-7,-,TRBV7-2,TRBD2,TGTGCCAGCAGCTTAATTAGCGGGATCTACGAGCAGTACTTC,CASSLISGIYEQYF
TRBJ1-1,-,TRBV28,-,TGTGCCAGCAGCTTACCGGGCACTGAAGCTTTCTTT,CASSLPGTEAFF
TRBJ1-4,once,TRBV6-5,TRBD1,TGTGCCAGCACCTCCCTCGGGACAGGGAATGAAAAACTGTTTTTT,CASTSLGTGNEKLFF
TRBJ2-2,-,TRBV5-5,-,TGTGCCAGCAGCCCATATATGGACACCGGGGAGCTGTTTTTT,CASSPYMDTGELFF
TRBJ2-3,few,TRBV15,-,TGTGCCACCAGCAGTCTTCTAGCGAACACAGATACGCAGTATTTT,CATSSLLANTDTQYF
TRBJ2-5,-,TRBV7-2,-,TGTGCCAGCAGCCAGGACACGAGCCCTCAAGAGACCCAGTACTTC,CASSQDTSPQETQYF
TRBJ2-7,-,TRBV6-5,TRBD2,TGTGCCAGCAGCCAGACTAGCGGGAGTTACGAGCAGTACTTC,CASSQTSGSYEQYF
TRBJ2-5,-,TRBV15,-,TGTGCCACCAGCAGAGATCTACTGCGGCAAGAGACCCAGTACTTC,CATSRDLLRQETQYF
TRBJ1-2,-,TRBV28,-,TGTGCCAGCAGTTTGCAACGGGAGATCTATGGCTACACCTTC,CASSLQREIYGYTF
TRBJ1-5,-,TRBV7-8,-,TGTGCCAGCAGCTTAGCAGGCGGAATTAGCAATCAGCCCCAGCATTTT,CASSLAGGISNQPQHF
TRBJ2-2,few,TRBV2,-,TGTGCCAGCAGTACCCCGGGATCGGACACCGGGGAGCTGTTTTTT,CASSTPGSDTGELFF
TRBJ2-5,-,TRBV10-3,TRBD2,TGTGCCATCAGCTCGGGGACTAGTAGAGAGACCCAGTACTTC,CAISSGTSRETQYF
TRBJ2-5,few,TRBV5-1,-,TGCGCCAGCAGCTTGGGCTCAGGGGAAGAGACCCAGTACTTC,CASSLGSGEETQYF
TRBJ2-7,-,TRBV7-9,TRBD2,TGTGCCAGCAGCGCGGGACTAGCGGGAGGCGAGCAGTACTTC,CASSAGLAGGEQYF
TRBJ2-1,-,TRBV4-2,-,TGTGCCAGCAGCCAAGATTCCTGGACGTACAATGAGCAGTTCTTC,CASSQDSWTYNEQFF
TRBJ1-2,few,TRBV19,-,TGTGCCAGTAGCCCCACAGGCCATGGCTACACCTTC,CASSPTGHGYTF
TRBJ2-7,-,TRBV29-1,-,TGCAGCGTTGAAAAGGGGGGCTACGAGCAGTACTTC,CSVEKGGYEQYF
TRBJ2-3,many,TRBV30,-,TGTGCCTGGAGTACCGCCTCAGATACGCAGTATTTT,CAWSTASDTQYF
TRBJ2-2,once,TRBV7-8,TRBD2,TGTGCCAGCAGCCTAATAGCGGGATCCAACACCGGGGAGCTGTTTTTT,CASSLIAGSNTGELFF
TRBJ2-7,-,TRBV6-1,TRBD2,TGTGCCAGCAGCCCGACTAGCGGGAGTTACTACGAGCAGTACTTC,CASSPTSGSYYEQYF
TRBJ1-2,few,TRBV15,-,TGTGCCACCAGCAGAGATCGATTCATCTCCTTAGGCTACACCTTC,CATSRDRFISLGYTF
TRBJ2-2,once,TRBV6-1,TRBD2,TGTGCCAGCAGTGACAGGCTAGCGGGTAACACCGGGGAGCTGTTTTTT,CASSDRLAGNTGELFF
TRBJ1-1,-,TRBV7-2,TRBD1,TGTGCCAGCAGCTTACAACCCCACATTACAGGGGCGAACACTGAAGCTTTCTTT,CASSLQPHITGANTEAFF
TRBJ2-7,-,TRBV2,-,TGTGCCAGCAGCGGACAGACCGTCTACGAGCAGTACTTC,CASSGQTVYEQYF
TRBJ1-2,-,TRBV28,TRBD1,TGTGCCAGCAGTTTCCGGACAGGGAGGATTGATGGCTACACCTTC,CASSFRTGRIDGYTF
TRBJ2-2,-,TRBV6-5,TRBD2,TGTGCCAGCAGTTACTTGCGGGAGGGAAAAGGGGAGCTGTTTTTT,CASSYLREGKGELFF
TRBJ2-5,-,TRBV29-1,TRBD1,TGCAGCGGGAGACAGGGGGGGAAAGAGACCCAGTACTTC,CSGRQGGKETQYF
TRBJ1-2,-,TRBV9,TRBD1,TGTGCCAGCAGCGTCTCTCCATCGGGACAGGGGCTTGGCTACACCTTC,CASSVSPSGQGLGYTF
TRBJ1-2,-,TRBV10-3,-,TGTGCCATCAGTGAGTCCAGGGATGGCTACACCTTC,CAISESRDGYTF
TRBJ2-7,-,TRBV29-1,-,TGCAGCGTGGGAGATAACCCCCCCTACGAGCAGTACTTC,CSVGDNPPYEQYF
TRBJ2-1,-,TRBV7-9,TRBD2,TGTGCCAGCAGCTTAGCCAGACTAGCGGGAGGGCCGCCGTTCTTC,CASSLARLAGGPPFF
TRBJ1-3,-,TRBV6-5,TRBD1,TGTGCCAGCAACAGGGGTGAAGGTGACACCATATATTTT,CASNRGEGDTIYF
TRBJ2-7,-,TRBV5-1,TRBD1,TGCGCCAGCAGCCCGACAGGGTCCCTCGAGCAGTACTTC,CASSPTGSLEQYF
TRBJ2-5,-,TRBV28,-,TGTGCCAGCAGTTTGTCGAGGGAGCAGTACTTC,CASSLSREQYF
TRBJ2-5,-,TRBV10-2,-,TGCGCCAGCAGTGTTGGCGGGTCAGGAGAGACCCAGTACTTC,CASSVGGSGETQYF
TRBJ2-3,-,TRBV19,-,TGTGCCAGTAGCAGGTTAGATACGCAGTATTTT,CASSRLDTQYF
TRBJ2-7,-,TRBV25-1,-,TGTGCCAGCAGTGGACAGGAGTCCTACGAGCAGTACTTC,CASSGQESYEQYF
TRBJ2-1,-,TRBV28,-,TGTGCCGCCACAGGGTACAATGAGCAGTTCTTC,CAATGYNEQFF
TRBJ2-2,-,TRBV19,TRBD2,TGTGCCAGTAGTATCAGGACTAGCGCAGGGATCACCGGGGAGCTGTTTTTT,CASSIRTSAGITGELFF
TRBJ2-6,few,TRBV5-1,-,TGCGCCAGCAGCTTGGAGCTATCTGGGGCCAACGTCCTGACTTTC,CASSLELSGANVLTF
TRBJ1-1,-,TRBV19,-,TGTGCCAGTAGTAACGGGGGAGTATTGAACACTGAAGCTTTCTTT,CASSNGGVLNTEAFF
TRBJ2-5,-,TRBV6-5,-,TGTGCCAGCGGAGATTCTGCCTGGACCCAGTACTTC,CASGDSAWTQYF
TRBJ2-7,-,TRBV29-1,TRBD1,TGCAGCGTTAACAGGGGCCACGAGCAGTACTTC,CSVNRGHEQYF
TRBJ1-1,-,TRBV6-6,TRBD1,TGTGCCAGCAGACAGGGGGCGAACACTGAAGCTTTCTTT,CASRQGANTEAFF
TRBJ2-3,-,TRBV7-3,TRBD2,TGTGCCAGCAGCCCCCCGGGGCTAGCGGGAGTAGGAGATACGCAGTATTTT,CASSPPGLAGVGDTQYF
TRBJ1-1,-,TRBV5-1,TRBD1,TGCGCCAGCAGCCCGGCATCCGGGACAGGGATTGAAGCTTTCTTT,CASSPASGTGIEAFF
TRBJ2-2,-,TRBV6-5,TRBD1,TGTGCCAGCAGCCGAGACAGGGTCAACACCGGGGAGCTGTTTTTT,CASSRDRVNTGELFF
TRBJ2-3,once,TRBV7-6,TRBD1,TGTGCCAGCAGCTCTATCCGTGGCAGGGGGCTGGATACGCAGTATTTT,CASSSIRGRGLDTQYF
TRBJ2-3,-,TRBV28,TRBD2,TGTGCCAGCAGTTTTAGTAGCGGGGGGGATACGCAGTATTTT,CASSFSSGGDTQYF